The present T cell receptor (beta chain) was sequenced within a study of blood T cell repertoires in COVID-19 (dated by TCRdb to about 2020). In the study overall: Samples from collaborators originated in the United States, Italy and Spain and spanned both the acute and convalescent phases of COVID-19. Where available, HLA class I and class II types were obtained from metadata supplied by the sample provider rather than from assay-based typing. The sample metadata nearly always contained a de-identified subject ID, COVID-19 status, age in years and sex. The prospective study material was composed of cDNA or gDNA derived from T cells, B-cell-depleted T cells, or PBMCs. The samples were drawn from the first 160 participants of the ongoing ImmuneRACE study and from 1,254 subjects provided by 6 global collaborators. The repertoires were released in a freely available public database meant as a resource for research on the immune response to SARS-CoV-2. The dataset comprised deeply sampled blood TCRbeta repertoires from subjects exposed to, actively infected with, or recovered from COVID-19. The research as a whole found: The quantity of clinical and demographic metadata differed by source and by participant and was supplied without curation.

One collaborating source in Seattle enrolled patients while the patients were actively infected and followed the patients over time throughout the course of disease. The collaborating institutions used their own protocols to collect whole blood in K2EDTA tubes. For TCRbeta analysis, collaborators shipped samples as frozen whole blood, isolated PBMCs, or DNA extracted from either of those sample types. The immunoSEQ Assay, a bias-controlled multiplex PCR, was used to amplify TCRbeta CDR3 regions from genomic DNA. Concerning the study's data processing: Within the assay, amplification of reference gene primers was used to estimate how many nucleated cells each sample contained. To quantify the absolute abundance of each unique TCRbeta CDR3 rearrangement, sequence reads were collapsed and filtered. For each sample, productive Simpson clonality was calculated as the square root of Simpson's diversity index over productive rearrangements. As stored in TCRdb, this immuneACCESS dataset retains in-frame rearrangements with V and J assigned. A fraction of the clones does not appear; measured against another copy, unresolved V genes explain less than half of the discrepancy, and the remainder lacks a known reason. V and J calls and clone size are given by that table; D and trimming were obtained from the DNA. The sample data list approximately 75,000 clones, and less than 90% of these were observed just once. The top ten clonotypes cover approximately 5.8% of the sample.

As regards this clone: It lacks a known antigen. One base away there is no much larger clone; base qualities are not given.

The CDR3 runs 15 residues from the cysteine to the phenylalanine. Only the CDR3 region is kept as DNA, spanning 45 bases read in frame from base 1. V is cut by 1 base and J by 3 bases, and the space between the germline ends is 10 bases. The germline V gene specifies SGHRS as CDR1 and YFSETQ as CDR2. The source is a man at least 80 years old with COVID-19, enrolled during active disease. The receptor chain draws on TRBV5-1 and TRBJ2-2; a weak D assignment points to TRBD1 (5 bases agree). Sequencing was performed on peripheral blood. The CDR3 reads CASSLMAGYTGELFF. The DNA reads as follows: TGCGCCAGCAGCTTGATGGCAGGGTACACCGGGGAGCTGTTTTTT.